The 24 T cell receptor beta chains in this list originate from one sample, sequenced in a study of cytomegalovirus exposure and HLA in healthy donors. Both 60 Vbeta primers and 13 Jbeta primers went into the PCR. Sequenced by immunoSEQ multiplex PCR; TCRdb stores in-frame clones only, minus some. The table lists 100,000 to 120,000 clones, 65% to 80% of them singletons. Sequenced: PBMCs. The receptor source for this set is a male donor in good health and CMV-seronegative.

Regarding this clone: The junction differs from germline at one of its ends, possibly a read error. This chain joins TRBV7-9 and TRBJ2-7; 7 bases are a match to TRBD1. Germline V gene lookup returns CDR1 SEHNR and CDR2 FQNEAQ (reference sequence). There are 12 residues in the CDR3. In DNA form, the CDR3 reads TGTTCCAGCTCGGGGACAGACCACGAGCAGTACTTC. Translation gives CSSSGTDHEQYF.

This rearrangement joins TRBV4-2 to TRBJ2-7, with 11 nucleotides matching TRBD2. The trim removed 0 bases at V and 3 bases at J, leaving 1 base unmatched. The CDR3 sequence is 15 residues long. CDR1 is LGHNA and CDR2 is YNFKEQ in the germline V gene. This CDR3 reads CASSQELAGVYEQYF. DNA for the CDR3: TGTGCCAGCAGCCAAGAACTAGCGGGAGTCTACGAGCAGTACTTC.

The CDR3 DNA reads as TGTGCCAGCAGCGTCTCAGAGACTAGCGGGAGTGAGGCGCAGTATTTT. This translates into CASSVSETSGSEAQYF. The gene calls are TRBV2 and TRBJ2-3; 12 nucleotides align to TRBD2. Germline lookup yields CDR1 SNHLY and CDR2 FYNNEI. With V trimmed by 6 bases and J by 10 bases, 14 bases remained unmatched. The CDR3 has 16 residues.

This clone occurred many times. The chain combines TRBV5-6 with TRBJ1-5, with a weak D call TRBD1 (6 bases). This CDR3 is 14 amino acids long. Between the trimmed V and J ends, which lost 4 bases and 7 bases, there was a span of 15 bases. Germline CDR1 is SGHDT and CDR2 is YYEEEE. CDR3 in amino acids: CASSRRQGRQPQHF. The CDR3 DNA sequence: TGTGCCAGCAGCCGGAGGCAGGGGCGGCAGCCCCAGCATTTT.

J is TRBJ2-5 and V is TRBV5-4, with 14 bases aligning to TRBD2. The CDR3 contains 16 residues. The germline gives CDR1 SGHNT, CDR2 YYREEE (reference sequence). V shed 5 bases, J shed 4 bases, and the junction held 7 bases outside the gene matches. The CDR3 DNA sequence: TGTGCCAGCAGATGGGGACTAGCGGGAGTCGGAGAGACCCAGTACTTC. Translated: CASRWGLAGVGETQYF.

This clone was counted between two and nine times. V usage is TRBV11-3 and J usage is TRBJ1-2; 9 nucleotides match TRBD1. The CDR3 has 15 amino acids. Per the germline V gene, CDR1 is SGHNT and CDR2 is YENEEA. V lost 1 base and J lost 5; bases outside the gene matches: 5. The CDR3 loop is CASSLGTGAGYGYTF. Written as DNA, the CDR3 is TGTGCCAGCAGCTTAGGGACAGGGGCAGGATATGGCTACACCTTC.

A few counts support this clone. The CDR3 spells CASSYGLGDQPQHF. CDR3 nucleotide sequence: TGTGCCAGCAGTTACGGCCTGGGAGATCAGCCCCAGCATTTT. The chain has TRBV6-6 and TRBJ1-5; D unclear. CDR1 and CDR2 (germline): MNHNY, SVGAGI (reference sequence). There are 14 residues in the CDR3. V was pared by 2 bases and J by 5 bases, with 10 bases between.

The V gene is TRBV10-3, the J gene TRBJ2-3, with 9 bases matching TRBD1. This CDR3 has 13 residues. CDR1 is ENHRY and CDR2 is SYGVKD in the germline V gene. The V and J ends lost 10 bases and 5 bases, in that order; junction bases with no gene match: 7. The CDR3 DNA reads TGTGCCACGGAACAGGGGGCAAAAGATACGCAGTATTTT. Translated: CATEQGAKDTQYF.

V is TRBV27 and J is TRBJ2-7; D may be TRBD1 (6 bases). Per the germline V gene, CDR1 is MNHEY and CDR2 is SMNVEV (reference sequence). The CDR3 length is 14 residues. Trimming shortened V by 0 bases and J by 3 bases, and 9 bases separated the two germline ends. CDR3 nucleotides: TGTGCCAGCAGTTTATCCAGGGGCGGCTACGAGCAGTACTTC. It encodes CASSLSRGGYEQYF.

The chain uses TRBV13 and TRBJ2-5, with 8 bases aligning to TRBD2. CDR1 and CDR2 from the germline V gene are PRHDT and FYEKMQ (reference sequence). CDR3 length equals 15 residues. Losses at the gene ends were 2 bases for V and 3 bases for J; bases not matched to a gene: 5. CDR3 DNA sequence: TGTGCCAGCAGCTTAAAAAGCGGGAGTAAAGAGACCCAGTACTTC. Translating gives CASSLKSGSKETQYF.

This rearrangement joins TRBV10-3 to TRBJ2-2; a possible D gene is TRBD1 (5 bases). V was clipped by 11 bases and J by 5 bases, with 18 bases between them. This CDR3 is built from 14 residues. The germline V gene encodes CDR1 ENHRY and CDR2 SYGVKD. The CDR3 sequence: CAFTDRLDTGELFF. DNA for the CDR3: TGTGCCTTCACCGACAGACTGGATACCGGGGAGCTGTTTTTT.

This rearrangement joins TRBV28 to TRBJ2-1; 8 positions match TRBD1. The ends lost 7 bases at V and 6 bases at J; junction bases unmatched: 14. Per the germline V gene, CDR1 is MDHEN and CDR2 is SYDVKM. The CDR3 covers 16 residues. The chain's CDR3 is CASTSPRQGSGNEQFF. In DNA, the CDR3 is TGTGCCAGCACCTCCCCTCGACAGGGGTCCGGCAATGAGCAGTTCTTC.

The table lists this clone with a count of one. This chain joins TRBV7-2 and TRBJ2-5; D call uncertain. The CDR3 loop spans 11 amino acids. The germline CDR1 and CDR2 sequences are SGHTA and FQGNSA. The V end lost 3 bases, the J end lost 4 bases, and 3 bases lay between the germline ends. The CDR3 coding sequence is TGTGCCAGCAGCTTTAGAGAGACCCAGTACTTC. Protein sequence: CASSFRETQYF.

The chain has TRBV15 and TRBJ1-5; TRBD1 is a possible D gene (5 bases). CDR3 length: 16 residues. The V end lost 0 bases, the J end lost 3 bases, and 12 bases lay between the germline ends. Germline CDR1 and CDR2: LNHNV and YYDKDF (reference sequence). This chain's CDR3 is CATSRESAGINQPQHF. Here the CDR3 DNA reads TGTGCCACCAGCAGAGAGAGCGCAGGGATCAATCAGCCCCAGCATTTT.

This chain joins TRBV7-2 and TRBJ1-2; TRBD1 agrees at 8 bases. V lost 3 bases, J lost 2 bases, and 5 bases stayed unmatched. The germline V gene has CDR1 SGHTA and CDR2 FQGNSA. The CDR3 has 15 residues. CDR3 sequence: CASSFGTGGNYGYTF. The CDR3 coding sequence is TGTGCCAGCAGCTTCGGGACAGGTGGGAACTATGGCTACACCTTC. Together with reference TRBV7-2 and TRBJ1-2, the CDR3 gives the full variable domain: GAGVSQSPSNKVTEKGKDVELRCDPISGHTALYWYRQSLGQGLEFLIYFQGNSAPDKSGLPSDRFSAERTGGSVSTLTIQRTQQEDSAVYLCASSFGTGGNYGYTFGSGTRLTVV.

V and J are TRBV11-1 and TRBJ2-2; 12 bases fit TRBD2. J lost 6 bases, V lost 6 bases, and 5 bases had no gene match. There are 15 residues in the CDR3. CDR1 and CDR2 from the germline V gene are SGHAT and FQDESV (reference sequence). The chain's CDR3 is CASRGLAGRSGELFF. The CDR3 nucleotides read TGTGCCAGCAGAGGACTAGCGGGACGCTCCGGGGAGCTGTTTTTT.

This clone is medium-sized in the sample. The CDR3 sequence: CASSDSAGGPTDTQYF. The DNA for the CDR3 is TGTGCCAGCAGTGACTCGGCGGGAGGGCCCACAGATACGCAGTATTTT. The chain carries TRBV6-4 and TRBJ2-3; 9 positions match TRBD2. CDR3 length equals 16 residues. Trimming cost V 0 bases and J 2 bases; bases outside gene matches: 3. In germline, CDR1 is MRHNA, CDR2 SNTAGT.

This clone has just a few counts. V is TRBV5-8 and J is TRBJ1-1; possible D gene TRBD1, 5 bases. The CDR3 length is 17 residues. Trimming left V 0 bases short and J 3 bases short, with 18 bases between. Germline values: CDR1 SGHTS, CDR2 YDEGEE. The CDR3 sequence: CASSLAEYGWGDTEAFF. In nucleotides, the CDR3 is TGTGCCAGCAGCTTGGCGGAGTATGGCTGGGGGGACACTGAAGCTTTCTTT.

The chain joins TRBV5-4 to TRBJ1-2; no clear D gene. CDR3 length: 14 amino acids. Trimming stripped 2 bases from V and 8 bases from J, with 16 bases between. The V gene's germline CDR1 is SGHNT and CDR2 YYREEE (reference sequence). The CDR3 sequence: CASSLRDGIRGYTF. DNA for the CDR3: TGTGCCAGCAGCTTAAGAGACGGGATTCGGGGCTACACCTTC. Based on the CDR3 plus reference TRBV5-4 and TRBJ1-2, the full variable domain is ETGVTQSPTHLIKTRGQQVTLRCSSQSGHNTVSWYQQALGQGPQFIFQYYREEENGRGNFPPRFSGLQFPNYSSELNVNALELDDSALYLCASSLRDGIRGYTFGSGTRLTVV.

The CDR3: CASNHRGDTGELFF. The CDR3 DNA reads as TGTGCCAGCAATCACAGGGGGGATACCGGGGAGCTGTTTTTT. The chain employs TRBV6-5 and TRBJ2-2, with 8 bases fitting TRBD1. The V and J ends lost 7 bases and 5 bases, in that order; junction bases with no gene match: 6. Germline lookup yields CDR1 MNHEY and CDR2 SVGAGI. CDR3 length equals 14 residues.

The chain links TRBV6-1 to TRBJ2-2; 7 bases line up with TRBD2. The germline gives CDR1 MNHNS, CDR2 SASEGT. Trimming took 8 bases from V and 1 from J; bases not matched to a gene: 4. CDR3 length equals 14 residues. CDR3 sequence (DNA): TGTGCCAGCGCCCGCGGGAGGAACACCGGGGAGCTGTTTTTT. Translation gives CASARGRNTGELFF.

This sequence joins TRBV30 and TRBJ2-7; 10 bases fit TRBD2. This CDR3 is 14 amino acids long. V gave up 1 base and J gave up 6 bases; unmatched junction bases: 6. The germline CDR1 and CDR2 sequences are GTSNPN and SVGIG (reference sequence). CDR3 protein: CAWSGLAGAREQYF. For the CDR3, the DNA is TGTGCCTGGAGTGGGCTAGCGGGAGCGCGCGAGCAGTACTTC.

V gene TRBV15 combines with J gene TRBJ1-5; possibly TRBD1 for D (6 bases). The CDR3 has 17 residues. Germline lookup yields CDR1 LNHNV and CDR2 YYDKDF (reference sequence). V was cut by 3 bases and J by 3 bases, with 18 bases left in between. CDR3 sequence (DNA): TGTGCCACCAGCAGGGCTGTTGCGACAGGTGACAATCAGCCCCAGCATTTT. Protein product: CATSRAVATGDNQPQHF.

The chain is built from TRBV28 and TRBJ2-7; perhaps TRBD2 as D (6 bases). Deletions cut 3 bases from V and 7 bases from J, with 19 bases between. Germline lookup yields CDR1 MDHEN and CDR2 SYDVKM. The CDR3 contains 15 residues. The CDR3 spells CASSFAGGGVGEQYF. CDR3 nucleotide sequence: TGTGCCAGCAGTTTTGCTGGTGGAGGGGTGGGGGAGCAGTACTTC.